A selection of T cell receptor beta chains follows, all from one sample in a study of cytomegalovirus exposure and HLA in healthy donors. Produced via immunoSEQ multiplex PCR; TCRdb's table is partial and in-frame only. Seen here are about 98,000 clones, 60% to 85% observed once, and the top ten hold around 17%. Sequenced input: PBMCs. The origin of the receptors is a man in his 60s in good health and CMV-seropositive. Both conserved end residues are part of each CDR3.

v_call,cdr3_aa
TRBV27,CASSLTGKGNSPLHF
TRBV4-1,CASSQELVGRVLEQYF
TRBV4-3,CASSQKPYRGVGSEKLFF
TRBV27,CASSLSQGYGYTF
TRBV6-5,CASTLGVRSPLHF
TRBV27,CASSLVSVGKYNEQFF
TRBV11-1,CASSLTGTSGGAGLHEQYF
TRBV5-1,CASNPGGASSYEQYF
TRBV9,CASSVGLPASGVTDTQYF
TRBV29-1,CSVLGQAYNEQFF
TRBV13,CASSSTPGLAGDGTDTQYF
TRBV27,CASSLPSGSEAFF